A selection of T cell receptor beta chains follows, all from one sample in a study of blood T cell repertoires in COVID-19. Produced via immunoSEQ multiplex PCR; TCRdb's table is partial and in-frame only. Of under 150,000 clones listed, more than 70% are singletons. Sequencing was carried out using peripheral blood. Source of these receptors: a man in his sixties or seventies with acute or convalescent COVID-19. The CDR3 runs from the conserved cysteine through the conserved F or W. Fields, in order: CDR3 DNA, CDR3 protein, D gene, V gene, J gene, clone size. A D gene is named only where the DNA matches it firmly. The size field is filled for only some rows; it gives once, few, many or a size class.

TGTGCCAGCAGCCTACGGAGGGACAGGGCCGATTCACCCCTCCACTTT,CASSLRRDRADSPLHF,TRBD1,TRBV7-6,TRBJ1-6,once
TGTGCCAGCAGCAACCCCACCTCCGGAGTAGGCTCCTACGAGCAGTACTTC,CASSNPTSGVGSYEQYF,.,TRBV21-1,TRBJ2-7,.
TGTGCCAGCACCAACTACCCGGTGGGCACAGATACGCAGTATTTT,CASTNYPVGTDTQYF,.,TRBV28,TRBJ2-3,.
TGTGCCAGCAGGCAGGTTCTGAACACTGAAGCTTTCTTT,CASRQVLNTEAFF,.,TRBV11-2,TRBJ1-1,.
TGTGCCAGCAGTTTAAGTGTAGGGGGCGATTCACCCCTCCACTTT,CASSLSVGGDSPLHF,TRBD1,TRBV28,TRBJ1-6,.
TGTGCCAGCAGCCGGACAGGGAGAGGGGATGGCTACACCTTC,CASSRTGRGDGYTF,TRBD1,TRBV6-5,TRBJ1-2,.
TGCAGCGAAATGACTAACACAGATACGCAGTATTTT,CSEMTNTDTQYF,.,TRBV29-1,TRBJ2-3,.
TGTGCCAGCAGCGACAGGGGGTACGACTATGGCTACACCTTC,CASSDRGYDYGYTF,TRBD1,TRBV7-2,TRBJ1-2,.
TGTGCCAGCAGCTTAATCAGGAATGACGAGCAGTACTTC,CASSLIRNDEQYF,.,TRBV7-2,TRBJ2-7,once
TGTGCCAGCAGTCCGCGACAGGGCCCCCACGTCAGCTCCTATAATTCACCCCTCCACTTT,CASSPRQGPHVSSYNSPLHF,TRBD1,TRBV6-6,TRBJ1-6,.
TGTGCCAGCTCTCCGACAGATTTACTAAGGTCCCAGTACTTC,CASSPTDLLRSQYF,.,TRBV18,TRBJ2-5,.